The 25 T cell receptor beta chains in this list originate from one sample, sequenced in a study of PD-1 blockade in classical Hodgkin lymphoma. Only in-frame clones appear in the TCRdb table, and some are missing; sequencing was by immunoSEQ multiplex PCR. The table has 50,000 to 65,000 clones, approximately 90% seen once. After autologous stem cell transplantation all patients relapsed, and prior brentuximab vedotin exposure differed between cohorts. The source was peripheral blood mononuclear cells (PBMCs), collected before the second cycle of nivolumab. The receptor source for this set is a human donor with classical Hodgkin lymphoma.

This clone appeared a single time. The chain is built from TRBV5-1 and TRBJ2-5; possible D gene TRBD2, 5 bases. CDR3 length equals 14 residues. The ends were cut back, 0 bases at V and 5 bases at J, with 11 bases in the middle. Germline-derived CDR1 and CDR2 are SGHRS and YFSETQ. The CDR3 bases are TGCGCCAGCAGCTTGGCCGCAACGGGGGAGACCCAGTACTTC. As protein: CASSLAATGETQYF.

The rearrangement links TRBV5-1 to TRBJ2-7; the D call may be TRBD1 or TRBD2 (5 bases each). The CDR3 extends over 16 amino acids. Looked up from germline, CDR1 is SGHRS and CDR2 is YFSETQ. The V end lost 4 bases, the J end lost 7 bases, and 24 bases lay between the germline ends. CDR3 nucleotides: TGCGCCAGCAGCCGTACCACTTCGGGACCGGGATTTGAGCAGTACTTC. Translation gives CASSRTTSGPGFEQYF.

V usage is TRBV7-9 and J usage is TRBJ1-3; D is unclear. Between the trimmed V and J ends, which lost 0 bases and 1 base, there was a span of 7 bases. Germline V gene data show CDR1 as SEHNR and CDR2 as FQNEAQ (reference sequence). This CDR3 contains 15 residues. The CDR3 DNA follows: TGTGCCAGCAGCTTAGCTCTGGGTTCTGGAAACACCATATATTTT. Amino acid sequence: CASSLALGSGNTIYF.

V and J are TRBV7-8 and TRBJ1-1, with D tentatively TRBD1 (6 bases). V was clipped by 3 bases and J by 5 bases, with 10 bases between them. Germline V gives CDR1 SGHVS, CDR2 FQNEAQ. CDR3 length: 13 residues. CDR3 sequence reads: CASSFQRGTEAFF. CDR3 sequence (DNA): TGTGCCAGCAGCTTCCAAAGGGGGACTGAAGCTTTCTTT.

The chain couples TRBV27 to TRBJ2-3; no clear D. CDR3 size: 15 residues. Trimming pared 5 bases from V and 2 bases from J, leaving 14 bases between. In germline, CDR1 is MNHEY, CDR2 SMNVEV (reference sequence). The CDR3 region is CASSPNVFPTDTQYF. DNA for the CDR3: TGTGCCAGCAGTCCGAACGTCTTCCCCACAGATACGCAGTATTTT.

This clone was observed a handful of times. V usage is TRBV20-1 and J usage is TRBJ1-1; D is undetermined. Looked up from germline, CDR1 is DFQATT and CDR2 is SNEGSKA (reference sequence). This CDR3 has 10 amino acids. V was shortened by 7 bases and J by 0 bases, with 3 bases between the two germline ends. CDR3 protein: CSGVNTEAFF. The DNA of the CDR3 is TGCAGTGGGGTGAACACTGAAGCTTTCTTT.

The V call is TRBV5-1, the J call TRBJ1-4; 7 bases align to TRBD1. CDR1 is SGHRS and CDR2 is YFSETQ in the germline V gene. Trimming removed 3 bases from V and 4 bases from J; junction bases left unmatched: 3. The CDR3 is 14 residues long. The CDR3 nucleotides are TGCGCCAGCAGCTCGACAGGGAATAATGAAAAACTGTTTTTT. Protein sequence: CASSSTGNNEKLFF. Drawing the rest from reference TRBV5-1 and TRBJ1-4, the complete variable domain is KAGVTQTPRYLIKTRGQQVTLSCSPISGHRSVSWYQQTPGQGLQFLFEYFSETQRNKGNFPGRFSGRQFSNSRSEMNVSTLELGDSALYLCASSSTGNNEKLFFGSGTQLSVL.

The rearrangement uses TRBV5-1 and TRBJ2-7; possible D gene TRBD2, 6 bases. V lost 0 bases and J 2 bases, leaving 6 bases between the germline ends. This CDR3 region has 13 residues. Per the germline V gene, CDR1 is SGHRS and CDR2 is YFSETQ. The DNA for the CDR3 is TGCGCCAGCAGCTTGGTAGCGGCCTACGAGCAGTACTTC. Translation gives CASSLVAAYEQYF.

This chain connects TRBV5-1 to TRBJ1-3; no definite D call. The CDR3 extends over 14 amino acids. Germline-derived CDR1 and CDR2 are SGHRS and YFSETQ. V was shortened by 4 bases and J by 0 bases, with 8 bases between the two germline ends. CDR3 nucleotides: TGCGCCAGCAGCCCGTCCGGCTCTGGAAACACCATATATTTT. It specifies CASSPSGSGNTIYF.

This clone was seen just once. The chain is built from TRBV5-1 and TRBJ1-4; D gene ambiguous. This CDR3 is built from 15 residues. CDR1 and CDR2 from the germline V gene are SGHRS and YFSETQ. The germline V and J ends were trimmed by 0 bases and 5 bases, with 11 bases remaining between them. This CDR3 is CASSLVSLGNEKLFF. Here the CDR3 DNA reads TGCGCCAGCAGCTTGGTCTCGTTGGGAAATGAAAAACTGTTTTTT. The variable domain in full, completed from reference TRBV5-1 and TRBJ1-4, reads KAGVTQTPRYLIKTRGQQVTLSCSPISGHRSVSWYQQTPGQGLQFLFEYFSETQRNKGNFPGRFSGRQFSNSRSEMNVSTLELGDSALYLCASSLVSLGNEKLFFGSGTQLSVL.

The chain links TRBV4-1 to TRBJ2-1; no clear D gene. Looked up from germline, CDR1 is MGHRA and CDR2 is YSYEKL. The CDR3 has 14 amino acids. Trimming shortened V by 0 bases and J by 6 bases, and 9 bases separated the two germline ends. CDR3 loop: CASSQDLKINEQFF. In DNA, the CDR3 is TGCGCCAGCAGCCAAGACCTCAAGATCAATGAGCAGTTCTTC.

This clone has only one observation. The genes are TRBV5-1 and TRBJ1-1; a weak D match, TRBD1 (5 bases). V was trimmed by 1 base and J by 3 bases, leaving 7 bases between them. Germline CDR1 and CDR2: SGHRS and YFSETQ. The CDR3 is 13 amino acids. The CDR3 coding sequence is TGCGCCAGCAGCTTGATGACAGACACTGAAGCTTTCTTT. This encodes CASSLMTDTEAFF.

The chain couples TRBV11-3 to TRBJ2-5; 10 nucleotides line up with TRBD2. This CDR3 is 14 amino acids long. CDR1 and CDR2 from the germline V gene are SGHNT and YENEEA. J was trimmed by 2 bases and V by 5 bases; bases with no gene match: 2. CDR3 coding DNA: TGTGCCAGCAGCCCGACTAGCGGGCAAGAGACCCAGTACTTC. Its protein is CASSPTSGQETQYF.

The V gene is TRBV10-3, the J gene TRBJ2-3, with 7 bases aligning to TRBD1. The junction had 1 base not matched to a gene; V was cut back by 7 bases and J by 9 bases. Germline CDR1 is ENHRY and CDR2 is SYGVKD. This CDR3 has 10 residues. CDR3 loop: CAIIGGTQYF. The CDR3 nucleotides read TGTGCCATCATAGGGGGCACGCAGTATTTT.

The rearrangement links TRBV6-6 to TRBJ1-1; D unresolved. CDR3 length: 13 amino acids. In germline, CDR1 is MNHNY, CDR2 SVGAGI (reference sequence). Trimming removed 4 bases from V and 0 bases from J, with 6 bases in between. CDR3 sequence (DNA): TGTGCCAGCAGTTGGCAGATGAACACTGAAGCTTTCTTT. It codes for CASSWQMNTEAFF.

This chain connects TRBV5-1 to TRBJ2-5, with no clear D. This CDR3 comprises 13 residues. Germline V gene data show CDR1 as SGHRS and CDR2 as YFSETQ. Trimming cost V 4 bases and J 0 bases, with 7 bases left between them. The CDR3 here is CASSGSNQETQYF. The DNA of the CDR3 is TGCGCCAGCAGCGGCAGCAACCAAGAGACCCAGTACTTC. The entire variable domain, with the rest obtained from reference TRBV5-1 and TRBJ2-5, is as follows: KAGVTQTPRYLIKTRGQQVTLSCSPISGHRSVSWYQQTPGQGLQFLFEYFSETQRNKGNFPGRFSGRQFSNSRSEMNVSTLELGDSALYLCASSGSNQETQYFGPGTRLLVL.

About this clone itself: This CDR3 is also generated by other DNA sequences in the sample. This rearrangement joins TRBV18 to TRBJ2-7; D remains unclear. Germline CDR1 and CDR2: KGHSH and LQKENI. CDR3 length equals 12 residues. Deletions cut 2 bases from V and 0 bases from J, with 2 bases between. CDR3: CASSPSSYEQYF. The DNA for the CDR3 is TGTGCCAGCTCACCAAGCTCCTACGAGCAGTACTTC. The full variable domain, its missing parts supplied by reference TRBV18 and TRBJ2-7, is NAGVMQNPRHLVRRRGQEARLRCSPMKGHSHVYWYRQLPEEGLKFMVYLQKENIIDESGMPKERFSAEFPKEGPSILRIQQVVRGDSAAYFCASSPSSYEQYFGPGTRLTVT.

This clone showed up just a few times. V is TRBV6-6 and J is TRBJ2-7; the match to TRBD1 covers 8 bases. Unmatched junction bases numbered 15, after V lost 6 bases and J lost 5 bases. The CDR3 contains 16 residues. Germline values: CDR1 MNHNY, CDR2 SVGAGI (reference sequence). As DNA, the CDR3 is TGTGCCAGCAGACTAGGGACAGGAAACGACTTCAACGAGCAGTACTTC. Protein product: CASRLGTGNDFNEQYF.

J is TRBJ2-5 and V is TRBV7-8; D not resolved. Trimming cost V 5 bases and J 3 bases, with 7 bases left between them. CDR1 and CDR2 (germline): SGHVS, FQNEAQ. This CDR3 region has 12 residues. CDR3 protein: CASSLREETQYF. Written as DNA, the CDR3 is TGTGCCAGCAGCCTAAGGGAAGAGACCCAGTACTTC.

This chain uses TRBV10-3 with TRBJ1-4; TRBD1 aligns across 9 bases. The J segment lost 4 bases and the V segment lost 6 bases, leaving 3 bases of the junction unmatched. Germline CDR1 reads ENHRY; CDR2 reads SYGVKD. This CDR3 has 14 residues. The CDR3 is CAISGTGINEKLFF. The CDR3 region has the DNA TGTGCCATCAGCGGGACAGGGATTAATGAAAAACTGTTTTTT.

In its sample, this clone was seen a few times. The V and J genes are TRBV2 and TRBJ1-2; D might be TRBD1 (6 bases). The CDR3 consists of 12 residues. Germline loops: CDR1 SNHLY, CDR2 FYNNEI. Trimming took off 6 bases at V and 7 bases at J, with 12 bases between the two ends. The DNA of the CDR3 is TGTGCCAGCAGGGACAGACTGCTTGGCTACACCTTC. It is translated as CASRDRLLGYTF.

The J gene is TRBJ1-4, the V gene TRBV6-6; no reliable D call. The V end lost 4 bases, the J end lost 2 bases, and 8 bases lay between the germline ends. CDR1 is MNHNY and CDR2 is SVGAGI in the germline V gene (reference sequence). The CDR3 length is 14 residues. For the CDR3, the DNA is TGTGCCAGCAGTTCCCCGGGGACTAATGAAAAACTGTTTTTT. It specifies CASSSPGTNEKLFF.

The genes are TRBV10-3 and TRBJ2-2, with D perhaps matching TRBD1 (7 bases). The germline gives CDR1 ENHRY, CDR2 SYGVKD. The CDR3 consists of 14 residues. Trimming removed 4 bases at V and 5 bases at J, with 11 bases between. CDR3 coding DNA: TGTGCCATCAGTGTCAGGGGGGATACCGGGGAGCTGTTTTTT. This encodes CAISVRGDTGELFF.

In its sample, this clone was seen once. The V and J genes are TRBV19 and TRBJ1-4, with D possibly being TRBD1 (6 bases). With 5 bases removed from V and 11 bases from J, the gap between germline ends came to 27 bases. The length of the CDR3 is 17 residues. Per the germline V gene, CDR1 is LNHDA and CDR2 is SQIVND (reference sequence). DNA of the CDR3: TGTGCCAGTAGTCCCCACAGCCGAACAGGGAGGGTGTACAAACTGTTTTTT. It codes for CASSPHSRTGRVYKLFF.

The V call is TRBV6-5, the J call TRBJ1-6, with D possibly matching TRBD1 (6 bases). This CDR3 is 16 amino acids long. The germline gives CDR1 MNHEY, CDR2 SVGAGI. V was pared by 4 bases and J by 6 bases, with 16 bases between. The CDR3 nucleotides are TGTGCCAGCAGTTCGGACAGACCGGTGGGTAATTCACCCCTCCACTTT. Amino acid sequence: CASSSDRPVGNSPLHF.